The 30 T cell receptor beta chains below all came from one sample that was sequenced in a study of blood T cell repertoires in COVID-19. Sequencing was performed with immunoSEQ multiplex PCR; in TCRdb, only in-frame clones are kept and a portion is missing. The sample holds tens of thousands of clones, roughly four fifths seen once. The material sequenced was peripheral blood. The receptors come from a human donor in a cohort sampled during active COVID-19.

This clone was picked up one time. The chain combines TRBV3-1 (or the pseudogene TRBV3-2) with TRBJ2-7, with 10 bases aligning to TRBD1. V lost 3 bases to trimming and J lost 3 bases; unmatched junction nucleotides: 5. The germline V gene encodes CDR1 LGHDT and CDR2 YNNKEL (reference sequence). The CDR3 extends over 15 amino acids. CDR3 bases: TGTGCCAGCAGCCACGGGGACAGGGGCAGCTACGAGCAGTACTTC. Translating gives CASSHGDRGSYEQYF.

This clone was recorded only once. The rearrangement joins TRBV11-2 to TRBJ1-4, with D possibly matching TRBD1 (5 bases). Trimming left V 4 bases short and J 12 bases short, with 15 bases between. Per the germline V gene, CDR1 is SGHAT and CDR2 is FQNNGV. This CDR3 spans 13 amino acids. The CDR3 region has the DNA TGTGCCAGCAGCTGGGAAGGAGGGGAAGAACTGTTTTTT. Translation: CASSWEGGEELFF.

The chain has TRBV7-2 and TRBJ2-5; 11 positions match TRBD2. CDR1 is SGHTA and CDR2 is FQGNSA in the germline V gene. The CDR3 has 15 amino acids. The V segment lost 5 bases and the J segment 6 bases; nucleotides outside the gene matches: 8. Here the CDR3 reads CASSEDSGGAKTQYF. CDR3 DNA: TGTGCCAGCAGCGAAGATAGCGGGGGGGCGAAGACCCAGTACTTC.

This chain connects TRBV5-1 to TRBJ1-5; tentatively, D is TRBD1 (5 bases). V was cut by 0 bases and J by 6 bases, with 13 bases left in between. The CDR3 runs 15 residues. Germline V gene sequence: CDR1 SGHRS, CDR2 YFSETQ. As DNA, the CDR3 is TGCGCCAGCAGCTTGGACGGGGGGGGTATTCAGCCCCAGCATTTT. Translating gives CASSLDGGGIQPQHF.

The rearrangement uses TRBV18 and TRBJ1-4; D is undetermined. CDR1 and CDR2 (germline): KGHSH, LQKENI. The CDR3 length is 13 residues. Trimming pared 3 bases from V and 7 bases from J, leaving 9 bases between. The CDR3 DNA sequence: TGTGCCAGCTCACCCCGTACTGGTGAAAAACTGTTTTTT. Translating gives CASSPRTGEKLFF.

The chain carries TRBV4-1 and TRBJ2-1, with TRBD2 identical over 9 bases. This CDR3 is built from 15 residues. CDR1 MGHRA and CDR2 YSYEKL come from the germline V gene. V lost 2 bases and J lost 5; bases outside the gene matches: 4. CDR3 DNA sequence: TGCGCCAGCAGCCAACGGGCTAGCGGGGACAATGAGCAGTTCTTC. It is translated as CASSQRASGDNEQFF.

The chain recombines TRBV4-1 with TRBJ2-7, with D maybe TRBD2 (5 bases). Germline CDR1 is MGHRA and CDR2 is YSYEKL. This CDR3 has 16 residues. Between the trimmed V and J ends, which lost 1 base and 1 base, there was a span of 14 bases. The CDR3 bases are TGCGCCAGCAGCCAAGCGAGGGCCTTGCTATCCTACGAGCAGTACTTC. This encodes CASSQARALLSYEQYF.

This sequence joins TRBV20-1 and TRBJ2-7; D is undetermined. Germline-derived CDR1 and CDR2 are DFQATT and SNEGSKA (reference sequence). The V gene lost 5 bases and the J gene lost 4 bases, with 9 bases spanning the gap. This CDR3 is 11 amino acids long. CDR3 coding DNA: TGCAGTGCTCCCCATGAGTACGAGCAGTACTTC. Encoded protein: CSAPHEYEQYF.

CDR3 region: CASSFPGTSSSYNSPLHF. In DNA form, the CDR3 reads TGTGCCAGCAGCTTCCCCGGGACATCGAGCTCCTATAATTCACCCCTCCACTTT. The chain carries TRBV7-6 and TRBJ1-6, with D possibly being TRBD1 (6 bases). CDR3 length: 18 amino acids. V lost 3 bases and J 0 bases, leaving 15 bases between the germline ends. CDR1 is SGHVS, CDR2 FNYEAQ, per germline.

The chain combines TRBV7-9 with TRBJ1-5; D not resolved. CDR1 is SEHNR and CDR2 is FQNEAQ in the germline V gene (reference sequence). The germline V and J ends were trimmed by 1 base and 0 bases, with 13 bases remaining between them. The CDR3 spans 17 residues. The CDR3 coding sequence is TGTGCCAGCAGCTTAGGACCGACGGGGAATAGCAATCAGCCCCAGCATTTT. Amino acids: CASSLGPTGNSNQPQHF. The full variable domain, with the rest looked up from reference TRBV7-9 and TRBJ1-5, is DTGVSQNPRHKITKRGQNVTFRCDPISEHNRLYWYRQTLGQGPEFLTYFQNEAQLEKSRLLSDRFSAERPKGSFSTLEIQRTEQGDSAMYLCASSLGPTGNSNQPQHFGDGTRLSIL.

The table lists this clone with many counts. This sequence joins TRBV5-4 and TRBJ2-1; the D is unclear. Germline V gives CDR1 SGHNT, CDR2 YYREEE (reference sequence). The CDR3 loop spans 11 amino acids. The V end lost 10 bases, the J end lost 0 bases, and 5 bases lay between the germline ends. The CDR3 region is CASHSYNEQFF. The DNA of the CDR3 is TGTGCCTCCCACTCCTACAATGAGCAGTTCTTC.

The chain employs TRBV5-1 and TRBJ2-5, with 8 bases fitting TRBD1. Trimming took 4 bases from V and 2 from J; bases not matched to a gene: 4. This CDR3 is 14 amino acids long. The germline gives CDR1 SGHRS, CDR2 YFSETQ. CDR3 region: CASSLGDRQETQYF. CDR3 nucleotide sequence: TGCGCCAGCAGCCTAGGGGACAGGCAAGAGACCCAGTACTTC. Full variable domain (remainder filled in from reference TRBV5-1 and TRBJ2-5): KAGVTQTPRYLIKTRGQQVTLSCSPISGHRSVSWYQQTPGQGLQFLFEYFSETQRNKGNFPGRFSGRQFSNSRSEMNVSTLELGDSALYLCASSLGDRQETQYFGPGTRLLVL.

The chain combines TRBV19 with TRBJ2-3, with a tentative D call TRBD2 (5 bases). V was shortened by 3 bases and J by 6 bases, with 7 bases between the two germline ends. CDR1 LNHDA and CDR2 SQIVND come from the germline V gene (reference sequence). CDR3 length: 12 amino acids. CDR3 in amino acids: CASSMGGDTQYF. CDR3 nucleotide sequence: TGTGCCAGTAGTATGGGCGGGGATACGCAGTATTTT.

The genes are TRBV6-6 and TRBJ2-7; 9 positions agree with TRBD1. V trimming: 2 bases; J trimming: 5 bases; junction bases outside the gene matches: 4. The germline V gene encodes CDR1 MNHNY and CDR2 SVGAGI (reference sequence). CDR3 size: 14 residues. CDR3 sequence (DNA): TGTGCCAGCAGTTACAGGGACAGGGCGGACGAGCAGTACTTC. It is translated as CASSYRDRADEQYF.

The genes are TRBV18 and TRBJ2-3; D not certain. Deletions cut 3 bases from V and 0 bases from J, with 4 bases between. The CDR3 is made up of 13 amino acids. Germline-derived CDR1 and CDR2 are KGHSH and LQKENI. The CDR3 DNA sequence: TGTGCCAGCTCACCCTTCAGCACAGATACGCAGTATTTT. Amino acid sequence: CASSPFSTDTQYF.

This clone was found once. The chain couples TRBV6-5 to TRBJ2-1; D remains ambiguous. Deletions cut 6 bases from V and 7 bases from J, with 7 bases between. CDR1 and CDR2 (germline): MNHEY, SVGAGI. The CDR3 consists of 11 residues. Here the CDR3 reads CASRHMNEQFF. The DNA of the CDR3 is TGTGCCAGCAGACACATGAATGAGCAGTTCTTC.

This clone was counted a few times. V gene TRBV2 combines with J gene TRBJ2-5; D not resolved. Trimming took 8 bases from V and 2 from J, leaving 9 bases between them. CDR3 size: 12 residues. CDR1 SNHLY and CDR2 FYNNEI come from the germline V gene. In DNA form, the CDR3 reads TGTGCCAGCTGTGCAGAACAAGAGACCCAGTACTTC. This codes for CASCAEQETQYF.

The chain has TRBV5-1 and TRBJ2-2; 9 nucleotides align to TRBD1. The V segment lost 4 bases and the J segment 6 bases; nucleotides outside the gene matches: 4. CDR1 and CDR2 (germline): SGHRS, YFSETQ. The CDR3 totals 14 residues. CDR3 coding DNA: TGCGCCAGCAGCGGACAGGGGACAGCCGGGGAGCTGTTTTTT. This codes for CASSGQGTAGELFF.

CDR3 coding DNA: TGTGCCAGCTCACCAAGGGGGACAGGGTGGAGCTCTGGGGCCAACGTCCTGACTTTC. Residues: CASSPRGTGWSSGANVLTF. V and J are TRBV18 and TRBJ2-6; 9 bases line up with TRBD1. The CDR3 has 19 residues. The germline V gene has CDR1 KGHSH and CDR2 LQKENI. Trimming cost V 2 bases and J 0 bases; bases outside gene matches: 8.

In DNA form, the CDR3 reads TGTGCCAGCAGCCAAGAGGCGGACACCGGGGAGCTGTTTTTT. Encoded protein: CASSQEADTGELFF. This chain joins TRBV3-1 (or the pseudogene TRBV3-2) and TRBJ2-2; D gene ambiguous. The CDR3 is 14 residues long. Germline loops: CDR1 LGHDT, CDR2 YNNKEL (reference sequence). The V gene lost 0 bases and the J gene lost 3 bases, with 5 bases spanning the gap.

J is TRBJ1-2 and V is TRBV28; a possible D gene is TRBD1 (5 bases). Trimming took 3 bases from V and 3 from J, leaving 14 bases between them. This CDR3 spans 15 amino acids. Germline CDR1 and CDR2: MDHEN and SYDVKM. The CDR3 region has the DNA TGTGCCAGCAGTTTGTTCGGGCCGGGGGACTATGGCTACACCTTC. Translating it yields CASSLFGPGDYGYTF.

The rearrangement links TRBV7-2 to TRBJ2-7; TRBD1 matches 11 bases. Germline CDR1 SGHTA, CDR2 FQGNSA. This CDR3 has 15 amino acids. The V and J ends lost 5 bases and 4 bases, in that order; junction bases with no gene match: 7. The CDR3 sequence is CASSRGQGAFYEQYF. In DNA form, the CDR3 reads TGTGCCAGCAGCCGCGGACAGGGGGCATTTTACGAGCAGTACTTC.

This clone was seen once. The V gene is TRBV24-1, the J gene TRBJ2-3; TRBD2 might be the D (7 bases). This CDR3 is 14 amino acids long. The ends were cut back, 5 bases at V and 5 bases at J, with 13 bases in the middle. Germline V gene data show CDR1 as KGHDR and CDR2 as SFDVKD. Here the CDR3 DNA reads TGTGCCACCAGTGGGCGGGGGCATGGAGATACGCAGTATTTT. Protein sequence: CATSGRGHGDTQYF.

The rearrangement joins TRBV5-8 to TRBJ1-3; D may be TRBD1 (6 bases). This CDR3 region has 16 residues. The ends were cut back, 4 bases at V and 3 bases at J, with 17 bases in the middle. CDR1 is SGHTS, CDR2 YDEGEE, per germline. Here the CDR3 reads CASSPYRANLGNTIYF. In nucleotides, the CDR3 is TGTGCCAGCAGCCCCTACAGGGCAAATCTTGGAAACACCATATATTTT.

The chain uses TRBV20-1 and TRBJ1-5; no reliable D call. Trimming took off 3 bases at V and 4 bases at J, with 13 bases between the two ends. The germline CDR1 and CDR2 sequences are DFQATT and SNEGSKA (reference sequence). CDR3 length: 14 amino acids. The CDR3 DNA is TGCAGTGCTAGTGGAGGGTCTACTAATCAGCCCCAGCATTTT. It codes for CSASGGSTNQPQHF.

This sequence joins TRBV19 and TRBJ1-2; unclear D gene. V was cut by 6 bases and J by 5 bases, with 19 bases left in between. Germline CDR1 is LNHDA and CDR2 is SQIVND (reference sequence). This CDR3 has 15 amino acids. The CDR3: CASRDRGTLRYGYTF. The CDR3 bases are TGTGCCAGTAGAGACCGGGGAACCTTACGGTATGGCTACACCTTC.

The gene calls are TRBV7-9 and TRBJ1-1, with D uncertain. This CDR3 spans 14 amino acids. V lost 6 bases and J lost 1, with 12 bases in between. Germline-derived CDR1 and CDR2 are SEHNR and FQNEAQ (reference sequence). The CDR3 coding sequence is TGTGCCAGCAGATCCCGACGGGGGAACACTGAAGCTTTCTTT. Its translation: CASRSRRGNTEAFF.

CDR3 DNA sequence: TGTGCCAGCAGTCCAACAGGGAACTATGGCTACACCTTC. It yields the protein CASSPTGNYGYTF. The rearrangement joins TRBV28 to TRBJ1-2; D possibly corresponds to TRBD1 (6 bases). This CDR3 has 13 amino acids. The V gene lost 5 bases and the J gene lost 2 bases, with 9 bases spanning the gap. Per germline, CDR1 MDHEN and CDR2 SYDVKM.

This clone was picked up a small number of times. The rearrangement joins TRBV7-9 to TRBJ2-7, with D perhaps matching TRBD2 (7 bases). The CDR3 runs to 15 residues. Looked up from germline, CDR1 is SEHNR and CDR2 is FQNEAQ (reference sequence). With 2 bases removed from V and 3 bases from J, the gap between germline ends came to 14 bases. The CDR3 DNA reads as TGTGCCAGCAGCTTAAGGGGGGGCGGATACTACGAGCAGTACTTC. As protein: CASSLRGGGYYEQYF. The full variable domain, in which reference TRBV7-9 and TRBJ2-7 provide the parts outside the CDR3, is DTGVSQNPRHKITKRGQNVTFRCDPISEHNRLYWYRQTLGQGPEFLTYFQNEAQLEKSRLLSDRFSAERPKGSFSTLEIQRTEQGDSAMYLCASSLRGGGYYEQYFGPGTRLTVT.

The V gene is TRBV27, the J gene TRBJ1-6, with D maybe TRBD1 (5 bases). Trimming pared 3 bases from V and 6 bases from J, leaving 9 bases between. CDR1 MNHEY and CDR2 SMNVEV come from the germline V gene (reference sequence). CDR3 length: 14 residues. CDR3 coding DNA: TGTGCCAGCAGTTTCCAGGGCGCTAATTCACCCCTCCACTTT. Translation: CASSFQGANSPLHF.